This TCR beta chain was obtained from a study of early stage breast cancer tumors. About the study: Most invasive tumors, about 75% of the 16, were ER+/PR+/HER2-. Overall study results and limits: In about 90% of the 16 patients, blood comparison separated tumor from normal breast. Commonly generated sequences made up most enriched TCRB sequences shared between patients. Chain pairing and CD4, CD8 or FOXP3 expression were not captured.

This clone was seen more than once but under ten times. The antigen is undetermined. Repertoires were generated with immunoSEQ multiplex PCR, while TCRdb's copy carries only in-frame clones and drops some. The sample lists tens of thousands of clones; 55% to 75% were seen once. Germline-derived CDR1 and CDR2 are LGHNA and YSLEER. Trimming cost V 0 bases and J 3 bases, with 17 bases left between them. This CDR3 spans 17 amino acids. The chain combines TRBV4-3 with TRBJ1-1; D is possibly TRBD1 (5 bases). This clonotype originated in a person between 50 and 60 years old with breast cancer. Sequenced input: blood. The CDR3 DNA is TGCGCCAGCAGCCAAGAAACTACGGGCAGGGTGGACACTGAAGCTTTCTTT. It codes for CASSQETTGRVDTEAFF.